The T cell receptor (beta chain) described here comes from a study of blood T cell repertoires in COVID-19. Study in general: T cells, B-cell-depleted T cells, or PBMCs supplied cDNA or gDNA.

In the original processing: Reference gene primers were amplified, and this amplification served to estimate nucleated cell counts. Sequencing used immunoSEQ multiplex PCR; TCRdb keeps in-frame clones, though not all of them. Clone size and V and J calls were adopted from that table, with D and trimming inferred from the DNA. Of about 190,000 clones in the sample, about three quarters were seen once. Looked up from germline, CDR1 is SGHTA and CDR2 is FQGNSA. The V end lost 2 bases, the J end lost 2 bases, and 10 bases lay between the germline ends. There are 15 residues in the CDR3. The chain has TRBV7-2 and TRBJ1-3, with a tentative D call TRBD1 (5 bases). Specimen: peripheral blood. The sequence was obtained from an elderly woman with active or convalescent COVID-19. The CDR3 DNA sequence: TGTGCCAGCAGCTTAAGGGGTGGGGCTGGAAACACCATATATTTT. Its translation is CASSLRGGAGNTIYF.